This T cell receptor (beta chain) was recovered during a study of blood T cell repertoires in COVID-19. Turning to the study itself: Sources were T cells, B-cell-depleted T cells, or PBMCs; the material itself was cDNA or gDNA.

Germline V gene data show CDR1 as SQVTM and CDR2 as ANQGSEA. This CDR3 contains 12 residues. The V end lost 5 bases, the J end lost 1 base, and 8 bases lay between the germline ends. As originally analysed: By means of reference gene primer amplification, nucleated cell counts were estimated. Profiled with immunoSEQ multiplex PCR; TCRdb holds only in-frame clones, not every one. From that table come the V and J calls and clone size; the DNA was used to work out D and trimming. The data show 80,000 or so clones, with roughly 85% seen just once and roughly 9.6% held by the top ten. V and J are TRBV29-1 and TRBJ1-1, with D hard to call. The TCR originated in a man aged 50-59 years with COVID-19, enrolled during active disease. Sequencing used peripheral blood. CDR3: CSVSRGNTEAFF. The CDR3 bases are TGCAGCGTTTCGCGGGGGAACACTGAAGCTTTCTTT. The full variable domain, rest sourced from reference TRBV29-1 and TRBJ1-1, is SAVISQKPSRDICQRGTSLTIQCQVDSQVTMMFWYRQQPGQSLTLIATANQGSEATYESGFVIDKFPISRPNLTFSTLTVSNMSPEDSSIYLCSVSRGNTEAFFGQGTRLTVV.